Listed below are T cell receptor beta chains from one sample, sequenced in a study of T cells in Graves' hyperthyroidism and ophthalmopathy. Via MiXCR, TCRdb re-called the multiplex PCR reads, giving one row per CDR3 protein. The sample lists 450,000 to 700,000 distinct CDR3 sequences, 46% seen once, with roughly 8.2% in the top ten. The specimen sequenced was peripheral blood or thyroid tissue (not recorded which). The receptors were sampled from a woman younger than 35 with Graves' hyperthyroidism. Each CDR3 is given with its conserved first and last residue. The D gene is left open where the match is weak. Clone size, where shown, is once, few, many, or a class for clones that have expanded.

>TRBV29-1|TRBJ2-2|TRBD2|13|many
CSGGLAGAGELFF
TGCAGCGGGGGACTAGCGGGAGCCGGGGAGCTGTTTTTT
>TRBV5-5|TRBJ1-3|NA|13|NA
CASSTLSGNTIYF
TGTGCCAGCAGCACGCTCTCTGGAAACACCATATATTTT
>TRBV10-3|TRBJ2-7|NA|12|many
CAISEVWGEQYF
TGTGCCATCAGTGAGGTTTGGGGGGAGCAGTACTTC
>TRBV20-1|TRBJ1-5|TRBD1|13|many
CTARQGLYQPQHF
TGCACCGCTAGACAGGGATTATATCAGCCCCAGCATTTT
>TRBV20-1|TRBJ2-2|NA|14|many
CSARDRQNTGELFF
TGCAGTGCTAGAGACAGGCAGAACACCGGGGAGCTGTTTTTT
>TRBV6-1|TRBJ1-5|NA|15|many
CASKLGVYSNQPQHF
TGTGCCAGCAAGCTAGGGGTATATAGCAATCAGCCCCAGCATTTT
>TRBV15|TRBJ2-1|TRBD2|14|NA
CATSNRLAGEVQFF
TGTGCCACCAGCAACCGACTAGCGGGAGAGGTGCAGTTCTTC
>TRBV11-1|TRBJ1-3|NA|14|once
CASQTGGTGNTIYF
TGTGCCAGCCAAACGGGCGGCACTGGAAACACCATATATTTT
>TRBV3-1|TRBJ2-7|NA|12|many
CASSQVNYEQYF
TGTGCCAGCAGCCAAGTCAATTACGAGCAGTACTTC
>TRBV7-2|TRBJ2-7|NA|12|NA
CASSRGAREQYF
TGTGCCAGCAGCAGGGGGGCGCGGGAGCAGTACTTC
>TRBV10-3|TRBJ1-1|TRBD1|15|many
CAIRTGTGALTEAFF
TGTGCCATCAGGACCGGGACAGGGGCGCTCACTGAAGCTTTCTTT
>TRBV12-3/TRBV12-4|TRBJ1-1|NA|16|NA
CASLSLYRRNNTEAFF
TGTGCCAGCCTTTCTTTATACAGACGGAATAACACTGAAGCTTTCTTT
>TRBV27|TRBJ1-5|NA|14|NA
CASSLGIGNQPQHF
TGTGCCAGCAGTTTGGGGATTGGCAATCAGCCCCAGCATTTT
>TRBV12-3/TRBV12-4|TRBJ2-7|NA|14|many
CASSAGSEWYEQYF
TGTGCCAGCAGTGCCGGGTCAGAGTGGTACGAGCAGTACTTC
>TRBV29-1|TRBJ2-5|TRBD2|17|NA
CSVEDPGEAGAGETQYF
TGCAGCGTTGAAGATCCCGGTGAAGCGGGAGCTGGGGAGACCCAGTACTTC
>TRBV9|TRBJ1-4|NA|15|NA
CASSEGRSYNEKLFF
TGTGCCAGCAGCGAGGGTCGGTCGTACAATGAAAAACTGTTTTTT
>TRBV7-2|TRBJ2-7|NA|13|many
CASSLLRTGEQYF
TGTGCCAGCAGCTTATTGCGGACGGGAGAGCAGTACTTC
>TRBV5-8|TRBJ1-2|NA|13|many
CASSLGPDYGYTF
TGTGCCAGCAGCTTGGGACCTGACTATGGCTACACCTTC
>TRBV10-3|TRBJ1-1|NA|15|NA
CAISESLTSNTEAFF
TGTGCCATCAGTGAGTCCCTGACCTCCAACACTGAAGCTTTCTTT
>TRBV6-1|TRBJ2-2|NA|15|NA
CATNSDKANTGELFF
TGTGCCACGAATTCGGACAAGGCGAACACCGGGGAGCTGTTTTTT
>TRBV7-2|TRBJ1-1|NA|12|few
CASSFADTEAFF
TGTGCCAGCAGCTTCGCAGACACTGAAGCTTTCTTT
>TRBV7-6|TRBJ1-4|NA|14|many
CASSPRGPDEKLFF
TGTGCCAGCAGCCCTCGGGGGCCTGATGAAAAACTGTTTTTT
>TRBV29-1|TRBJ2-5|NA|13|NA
CSVRAELQETQYF
TGCAGCGTTAGGGCAGAACTACAAGAGACCCAGTACTTC
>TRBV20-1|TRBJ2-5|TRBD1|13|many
CSVRTGGQETQYF
TGCAGTGTTCGGACAGGGGGCCAAGAGACCCAGTACTTC